The present TCR beta chain was sequenced within a study of OX40 agonist ivuxolimab in advanced cancers. About the study: Given to patients was ivuxolimab, an agonistic anti-OX40 (CD134) antibody. Males comprised 75% to 90% of the group, whose mean age was approximately 60 years (range 23 to 79). Partial responses occurred in three patients (one hepatocellular carcinoma, two cutaneous melanoma). Notes on the study in general: On average, CD8+ T cells showed a greater number of expanded clones than CD4+.

The ends were cut back, 3 bases at V and 1 base at J, with 10 bases in the middle. The V gene's germline CDR1 is SNHLY and CDR2 FYNNEI. The CDR3 is 15 amino acids. Here immunoSEQ multiplex PCR was the method, and the copy in TCRdb shows in-frame clones only, minus some. The table has 75,000 to 95,000 clones, about 90% seen once. With respect to this clone: Antigen: not known.

V and J are TRBV2 and TRBJ1-5; D call uncertain. The receptor was derived from an adult with an advanced solid tumor such as melanoma, head and neck, liver or kidney cancer. Sequenced material: CD4+ or CD8+ T cells sorted from blood, taken in a trial of the OX40 agonist ivuxolimab. DNA of the CDR3: TGTGCCAGCAGTGAGCCGACTGCGAGCAATCAGCCCCAGCATTTT. Translation gives CASSEPTASNQPQHF.